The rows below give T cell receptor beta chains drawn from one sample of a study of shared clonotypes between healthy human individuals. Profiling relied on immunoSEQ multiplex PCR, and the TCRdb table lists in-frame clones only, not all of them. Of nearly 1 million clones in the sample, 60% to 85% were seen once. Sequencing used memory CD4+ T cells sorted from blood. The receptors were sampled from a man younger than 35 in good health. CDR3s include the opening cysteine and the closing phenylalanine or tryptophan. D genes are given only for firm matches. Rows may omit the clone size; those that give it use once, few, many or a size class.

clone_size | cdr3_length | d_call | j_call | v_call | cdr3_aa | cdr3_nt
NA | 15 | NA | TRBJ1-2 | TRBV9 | CASSVDPGQRAGYTF | TGTGCCAGCAGCGTCGATCCTGGACAGAGGGCTGGCTACACCTTC
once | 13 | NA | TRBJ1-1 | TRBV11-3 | CASSLYGQTEAFF | TGTGCCAGCAGCTTGTACGGGCAGACTGAAGCTTTCTTT
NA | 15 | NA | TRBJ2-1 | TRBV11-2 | CASSPQVHSYNEQFF | TGTGCCAGCAGCCCACAGGTTCACTCCTACAATGAGCAGTTCTTC
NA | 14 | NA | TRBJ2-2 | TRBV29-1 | CSVDLGLHTGELFF | TGCAGCGTTGACCTTGGACTTCACACCGGGGAGCTGTTTTTT
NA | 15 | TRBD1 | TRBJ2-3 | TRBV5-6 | CASSRTGPSTDTQYF | TGTGCCAGCAGCAGGACAGGGCCCAGCACAGATACGCAGTATTTT
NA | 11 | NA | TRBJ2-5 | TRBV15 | CATSREETQYF | TGTGCCACCAGCAGAGAGGAGACCCAGTACTTC
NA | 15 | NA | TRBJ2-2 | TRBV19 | CASSIFRGNTGELFF | TGTGCCAGTAGTATATTTAGGGGGAACACCGGGGAGCTGTTTTTT
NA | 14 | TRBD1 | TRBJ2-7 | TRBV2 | CASSVGQGRGEQYF | TGTGCCAGCAGTGTGGGACAGGGCCGAGGCGAGCAGTACTTC
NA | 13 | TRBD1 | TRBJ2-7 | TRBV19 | CASSRTGGYEQYF | TGTGCCAGTAGCCGGACAGGGGGTTACGAGCAGTACTTC
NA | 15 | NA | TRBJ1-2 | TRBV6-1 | CASSEGGFTIYGYTF | TGTGCCAGCAGTGAAGGGGGATTCACCATCTATGGCTACACCTTC
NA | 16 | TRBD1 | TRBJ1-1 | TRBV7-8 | CASSLAPGQTNTEAFF | TGTGCCAGCAGCTTAGCCCCGGGACAGACGAACACTGAAGCTTTCTTT
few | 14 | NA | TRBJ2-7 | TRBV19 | CASSARDGSYEQYF | TGTGCCAGTAGTGCTCGGGACGGCTCCTACGAGCAGTACTTC
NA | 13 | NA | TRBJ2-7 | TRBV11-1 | CASSLVQPYEQYF | TGTGCCAGCAGCTTAGTACAGCCCTACGAGCAGTACTTC
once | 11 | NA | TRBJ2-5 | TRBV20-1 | CSFGFQETQYF | TGCAGTTTCGGATTTCAAGAGACCCAGTACTTC